The TCR beta chain under discussion was sequenced for a study of blood T cell repertoires in COVID-19. There are 14 residues in the CDR3. Trimming shortened V by 4 bases and J by 3 bases, and 10 bases separated the two germline ends. CDR1 is KGHSH and CDR2 is LQKENI in the germline V gene. This clone was counted once. Profiled with immunoSEQ multiplex PCR; TCRdb holds only in-frame clones, not every one. The table has hundreds of thousands of clones, around 90% seen once. This TCR was sampled from a man in his fifties or sixties with COVID-19, enrolled during active disease. Sample: peripheral blood. The genes are TRBV18 and TRBJ2-4; D may be TRBD1 (6 bases). The CDR3 DNA is TGTGCCAGCTCACAGGGGGAGATCAAAAACATTCAGTACTTC. Translating gives CASSQGEIKNIQYF.